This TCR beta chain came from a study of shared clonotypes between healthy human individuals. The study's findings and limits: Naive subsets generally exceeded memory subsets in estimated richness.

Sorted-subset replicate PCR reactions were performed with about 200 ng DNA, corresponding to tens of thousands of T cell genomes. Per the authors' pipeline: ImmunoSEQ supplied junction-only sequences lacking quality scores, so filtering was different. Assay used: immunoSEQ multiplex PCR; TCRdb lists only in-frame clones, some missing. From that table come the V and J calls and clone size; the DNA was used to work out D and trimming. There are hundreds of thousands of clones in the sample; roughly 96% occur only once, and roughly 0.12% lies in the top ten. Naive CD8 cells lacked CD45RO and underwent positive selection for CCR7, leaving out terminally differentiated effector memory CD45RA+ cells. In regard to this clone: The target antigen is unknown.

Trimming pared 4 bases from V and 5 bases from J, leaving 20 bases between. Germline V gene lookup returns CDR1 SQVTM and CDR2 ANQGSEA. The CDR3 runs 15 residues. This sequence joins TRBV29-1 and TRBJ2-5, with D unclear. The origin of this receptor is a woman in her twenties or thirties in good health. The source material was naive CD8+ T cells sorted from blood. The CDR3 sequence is CSVVPPLTVRETQYF. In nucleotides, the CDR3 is TGCAGCGTTGTTCCCCCACTAACGGTTCGGGAGACCCAGTACTTC.